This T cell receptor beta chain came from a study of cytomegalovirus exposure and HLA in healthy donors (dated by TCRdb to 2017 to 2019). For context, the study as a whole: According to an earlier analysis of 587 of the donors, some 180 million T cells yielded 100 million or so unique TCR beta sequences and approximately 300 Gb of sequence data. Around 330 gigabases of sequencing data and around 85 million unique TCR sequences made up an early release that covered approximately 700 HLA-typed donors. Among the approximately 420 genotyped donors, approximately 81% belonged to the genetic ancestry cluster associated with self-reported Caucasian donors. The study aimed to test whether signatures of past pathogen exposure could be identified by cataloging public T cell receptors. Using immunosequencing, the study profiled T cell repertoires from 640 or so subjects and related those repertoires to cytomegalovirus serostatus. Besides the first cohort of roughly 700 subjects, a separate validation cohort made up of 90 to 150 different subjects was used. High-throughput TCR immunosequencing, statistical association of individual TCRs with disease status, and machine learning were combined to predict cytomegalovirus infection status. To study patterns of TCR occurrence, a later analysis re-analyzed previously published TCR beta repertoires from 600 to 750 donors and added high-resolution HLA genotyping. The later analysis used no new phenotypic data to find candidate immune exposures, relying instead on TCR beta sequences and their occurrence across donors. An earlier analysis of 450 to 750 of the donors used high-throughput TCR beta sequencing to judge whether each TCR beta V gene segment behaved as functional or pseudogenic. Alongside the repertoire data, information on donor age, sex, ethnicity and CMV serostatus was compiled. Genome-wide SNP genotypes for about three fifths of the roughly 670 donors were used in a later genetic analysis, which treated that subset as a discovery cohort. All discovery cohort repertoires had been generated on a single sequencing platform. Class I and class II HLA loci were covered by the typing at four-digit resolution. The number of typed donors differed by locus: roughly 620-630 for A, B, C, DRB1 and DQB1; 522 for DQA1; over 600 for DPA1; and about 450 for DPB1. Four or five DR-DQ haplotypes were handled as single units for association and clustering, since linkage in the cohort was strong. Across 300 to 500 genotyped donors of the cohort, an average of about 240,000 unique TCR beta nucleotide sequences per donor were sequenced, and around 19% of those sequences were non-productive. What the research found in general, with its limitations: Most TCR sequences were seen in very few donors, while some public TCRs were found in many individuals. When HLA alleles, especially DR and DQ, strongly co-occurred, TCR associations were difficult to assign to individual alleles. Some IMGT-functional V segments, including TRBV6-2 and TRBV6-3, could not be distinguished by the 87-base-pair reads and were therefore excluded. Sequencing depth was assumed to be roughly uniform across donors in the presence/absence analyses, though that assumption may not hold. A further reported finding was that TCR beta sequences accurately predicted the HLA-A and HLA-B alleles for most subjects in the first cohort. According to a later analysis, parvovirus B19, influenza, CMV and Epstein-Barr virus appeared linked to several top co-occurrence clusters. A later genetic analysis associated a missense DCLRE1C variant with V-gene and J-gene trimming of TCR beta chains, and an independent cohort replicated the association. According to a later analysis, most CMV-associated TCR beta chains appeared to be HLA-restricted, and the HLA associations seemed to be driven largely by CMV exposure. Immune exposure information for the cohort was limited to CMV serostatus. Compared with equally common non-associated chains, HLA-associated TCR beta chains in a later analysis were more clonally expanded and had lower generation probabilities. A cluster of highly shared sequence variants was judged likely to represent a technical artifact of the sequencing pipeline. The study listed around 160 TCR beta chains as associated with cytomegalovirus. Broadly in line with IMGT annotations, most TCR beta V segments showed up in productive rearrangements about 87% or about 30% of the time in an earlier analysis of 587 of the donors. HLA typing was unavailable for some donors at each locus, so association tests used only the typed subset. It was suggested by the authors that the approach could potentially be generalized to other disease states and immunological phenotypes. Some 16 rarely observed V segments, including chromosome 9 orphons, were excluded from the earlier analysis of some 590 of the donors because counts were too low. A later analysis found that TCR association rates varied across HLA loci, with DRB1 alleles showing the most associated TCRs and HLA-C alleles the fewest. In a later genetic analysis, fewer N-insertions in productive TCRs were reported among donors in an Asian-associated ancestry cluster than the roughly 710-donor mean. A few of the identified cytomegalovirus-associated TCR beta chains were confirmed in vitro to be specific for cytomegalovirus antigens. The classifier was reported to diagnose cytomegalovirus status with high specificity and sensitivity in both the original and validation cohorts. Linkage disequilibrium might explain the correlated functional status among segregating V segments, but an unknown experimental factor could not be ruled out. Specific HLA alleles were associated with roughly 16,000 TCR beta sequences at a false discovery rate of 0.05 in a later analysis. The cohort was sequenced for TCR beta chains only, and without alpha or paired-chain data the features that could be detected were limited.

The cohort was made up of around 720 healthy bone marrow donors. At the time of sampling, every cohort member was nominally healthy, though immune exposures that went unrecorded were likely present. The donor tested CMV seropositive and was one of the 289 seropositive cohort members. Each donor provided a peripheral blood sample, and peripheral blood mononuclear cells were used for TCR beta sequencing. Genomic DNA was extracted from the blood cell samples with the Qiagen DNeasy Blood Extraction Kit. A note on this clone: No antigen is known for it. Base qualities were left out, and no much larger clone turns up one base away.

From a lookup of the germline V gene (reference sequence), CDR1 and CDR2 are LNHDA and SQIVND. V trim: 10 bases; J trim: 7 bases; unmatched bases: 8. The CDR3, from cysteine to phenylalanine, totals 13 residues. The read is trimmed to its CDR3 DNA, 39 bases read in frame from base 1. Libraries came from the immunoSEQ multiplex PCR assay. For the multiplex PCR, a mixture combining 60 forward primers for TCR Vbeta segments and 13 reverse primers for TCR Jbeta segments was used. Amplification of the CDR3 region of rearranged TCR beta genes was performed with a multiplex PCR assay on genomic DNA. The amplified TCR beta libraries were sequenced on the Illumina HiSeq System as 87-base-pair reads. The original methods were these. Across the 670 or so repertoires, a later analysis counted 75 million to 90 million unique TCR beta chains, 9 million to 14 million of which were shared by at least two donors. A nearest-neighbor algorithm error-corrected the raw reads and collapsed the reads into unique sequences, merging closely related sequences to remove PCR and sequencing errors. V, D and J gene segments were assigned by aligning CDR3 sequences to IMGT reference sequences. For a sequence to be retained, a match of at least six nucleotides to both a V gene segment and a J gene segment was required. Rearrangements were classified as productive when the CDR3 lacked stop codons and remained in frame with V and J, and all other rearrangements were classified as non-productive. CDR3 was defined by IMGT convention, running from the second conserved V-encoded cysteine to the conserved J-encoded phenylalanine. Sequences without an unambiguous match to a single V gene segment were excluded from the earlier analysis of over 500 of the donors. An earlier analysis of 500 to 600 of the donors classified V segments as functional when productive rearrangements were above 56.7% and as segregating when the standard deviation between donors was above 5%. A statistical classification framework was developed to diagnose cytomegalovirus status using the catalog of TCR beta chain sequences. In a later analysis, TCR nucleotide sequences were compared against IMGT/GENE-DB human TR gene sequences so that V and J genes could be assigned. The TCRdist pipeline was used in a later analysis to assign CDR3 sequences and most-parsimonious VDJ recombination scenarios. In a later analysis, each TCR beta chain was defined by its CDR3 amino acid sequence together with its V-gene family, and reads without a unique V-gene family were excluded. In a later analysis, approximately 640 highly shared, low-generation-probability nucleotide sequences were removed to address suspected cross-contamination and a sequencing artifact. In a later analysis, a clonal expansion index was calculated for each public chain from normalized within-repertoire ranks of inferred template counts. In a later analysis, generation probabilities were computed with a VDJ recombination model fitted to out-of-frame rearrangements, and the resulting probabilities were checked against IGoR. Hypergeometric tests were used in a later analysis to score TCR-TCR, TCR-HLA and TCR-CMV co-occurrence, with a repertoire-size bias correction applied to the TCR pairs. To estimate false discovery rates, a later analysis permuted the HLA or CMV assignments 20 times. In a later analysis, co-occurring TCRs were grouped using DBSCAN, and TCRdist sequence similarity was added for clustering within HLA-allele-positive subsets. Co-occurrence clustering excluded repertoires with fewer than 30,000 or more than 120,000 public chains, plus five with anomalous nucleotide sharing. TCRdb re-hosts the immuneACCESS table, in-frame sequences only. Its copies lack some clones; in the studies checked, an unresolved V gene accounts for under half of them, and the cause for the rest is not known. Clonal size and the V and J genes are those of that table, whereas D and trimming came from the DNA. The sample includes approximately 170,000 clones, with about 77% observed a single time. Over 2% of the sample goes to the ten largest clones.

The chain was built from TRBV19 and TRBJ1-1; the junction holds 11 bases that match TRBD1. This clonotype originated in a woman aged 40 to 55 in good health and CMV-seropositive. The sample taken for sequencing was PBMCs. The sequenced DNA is TGTGCCACTACGGACAGGGGGCTAGTTGAAGCTTTCTTT. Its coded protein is CATTDRGLVEAFF.